Following are 2 T cell receptor beta chains from one sample sequenced in a study of CD8 T cells in Susac syndrome. The authors reverse transcribed 0.5 to 1 ug RNA with random hexamers. TCRdb ran MiXCR on the immunoSEQ multiplex PCR reads and lists one entry per CDR3 protein. The sample holds about 180,000 distinct CDR3 sequences, roughly 92% seen once. Sequencing was performed on CD4+ T cells from PBMCs. The receptors shown here come from a human donor with Susac syndrome.

This clonotype has just one count. The chain is built from TRBV29-1 and TRBJ1-1; D remains ambiguous. Trimming shortened V by 5 bases and J by 0 bases, and 7 bases separated the two germline ends. Germline CDR1 reads SQVTM; CDR2 reads ANQGSEA. This CDR3 contains 12 residues. CDR3: CSVQLMNTEAFF. In DNA form, the CDR3 reads TGCAGCGTTCAGCTCATGAACACTGAAGCTTTCTTT.

CDR3 residues: CASSRVTGNQPQHF. The CDR3 coding sequence is TGTGCCAGCAGCAGGGTAACAGGAAATCAGCCCCAGCATTTT. This chain joins TRBV6-2 or TRBV6-3 and TRBJ1-5, with D perhaps matching TRBD1 (5 bases). Germline loops: CDR1 MNHEY, CDR2 SVGEGT. Trimming pared 6 bases from V and 4 bases from J, leaving 13 bases between. CDR3 length equals 14 residues.